These 22 T cell receptor beta chains were sequenced from one sample in a study of blood T cells in healthy people across ages. It was with a sample-barcoded 5' primer and a J-beta primer mix that a second PCR of roughly 7 to 12 cycles was run. TCRdb itself ran the 5' RACE reads through MiXCR, one entry per CDR3 protein. The sample lists some 1.6 million distinct CDR3 sequences, about 32% seen once, with approximately 11% in the top ten. Material for sequencing was blood. The receptors come from a woman aged 25 to 39 in good health.

This clonotype was found many times. The V and J genes are TRBV11-2 and TRBJ2-3, with 13 bases lining up with TRBD2. This CDR3 contains 21 residues. Germline CDR1 SGHAT, CDR2 FQNNGV. V shed 5 bases and J 1 base; nucleotides not matched to a gene: 18. For the CDR3, the DNA is TGTGCCAGCAGCCCCCTTACGGGACTAGCGGGACCAAACCCTGGCACAGATACGCAGTATTTT. It codes for CASSPLTGLAGPNPGTDTQYF.

This clonotype came up a few times. A junction boundary mismatches the germline segment, possibly from a read error. The gene calls are TRBV10-3 and TRBJ1-6; 10 nucleotides agree with TRBD1. The CDR3 is 16 residues long. Germline-derived CDR1 and CDR2 are ENHRY and SYGVKD. CDR3 loop: CAISVNRDRGYSPLHF. Written as DNA, the CDR3 is TGTGCCATCAGTGTGAACCGGGACAGGGGTTATTCGCCCCTCCACTTT.

This clonotype was recorded a few times. The V call is TRBV20-1, the J call TRBJ2-7, with 10 bases fitting TRBD1. V was pared by 5 bases and J by 2 bases, with 12 bases of the junction left unmatched. CDR1 and CDR2 from the germline V gene are DFQATT and SNEGSKA (reference sequence). The CDR3 spans 16 residues. The CDR3 DNA reads TGCAGTGCTCCGAACCTCCGGGACAGGGGTACCTACGAGCAGTACTTC. As protein: CSAPNLRDRGTYEQYF.

This clonotype was counted a few times. V usage is TRBV5-6 and J usage is TRBJ2-1; possible D gene TRBD1, 6 bases. CDR1 is SGHDT, CDR2 YYEEEE, per germline. Between the trimmed V and J ends, which lost 3 bases and 3 bases, there was a span of 13 bases. This CDR3 comprises 15 residues. CDR3 sequence reads: CASSSSGTIYNEQFF. The CDR3 coding sequence is TGTGCCAGCAGCTCCTCCGGGACAATCTACAATGAGCAGTTCTTC.

This clonotype was counted between two and nine times. CDR3: CASSTNRGGEQYF. CDR3 in DNA: TGTGCCAGCAGTACCAACAGGGGAGGCGAGCAGTACTTC. The chain employs TRBV6-6 and TRBJ2-7; D may be TRBD1 (7 bases). CDR1 and CDR2 from the germline V gene are MNHNY and SVGAGI (reference sequence). The CDR3 is 13 residues long. The V gene lost 5 bases and the J gene lost 6 bases, with 14 bases spanning the gap.

J is TRBJ1-4 and V is TRBV27; D is unclear. The CDR3 sequence is 16 residues long. V was shortened by 5 bases and J by 4 bases, with 17 bases between the two germline ends. The V gene's germline CDR1 is MNHEY and CDR2 SMNVEV (reference sequence). The CDR3 here is CASSLGWTEDNEKLFF. As DNA, the CDR3 is TGTGCCAGCAGTCTAGGGTGGACGGAAGATAATGAAAAACTGTTTTTT.

Worth noting for this clonotype: A much larger clone differs by one base, so this may be a read error. J is TRBJ1-2 and V is TRBV6-1; D perhaps matches TRBD1 (5 bases). Per the germline V gene, CDR1 is MNHNS and CDR2 is SASEGT. Deletions cut 7 bases from V and 9 bases from J, with 15 bases between. This CDR3 is 12 amino acids long. CDR3 protein: CASMRGSGSYTF. CDR3 DNA sequence: TGTGCCAGCATGAGGGGTTCCGGAAGCTACACCTTC.

This sequence joins TRBV6-2 or TRBV6-3 and TRBJ1-4; D ambiguous. The CDR3 runs to 14 residues. CDR1 MNHEY and CDR2 SVGEGT come from the germline V gene. V lost 8 bases to trimming and J lost 2 bases, with 12 bases between them. This chain's CDR3 is CASSGGWTNEKLFF. For the CDR3, the DNA is TGTGCCAGCTCTGGCGGGTGGACTAATGAAAAACTGTTTTTT.

This clonotype has a handful of counts. The CDR3 here is CASSPRTGSTEQFF. CDR3 sequence (DNA): TGTGCCAGCAGTCCTCGGACAGGTTCTACTGAGCAGTTCTTC. The chain has TRBV27 and TRBJ2-1; TRBD1 matches 7 bases. The CDR3 runs to 14 residues. Germline lookup yields CDR1 MNHEY and CDR2 SMNVEV (reference sequence). J was trimmed by 9 bases and V by 5 bases; bases with no gene match: 10.

This clonotype has a count of ten or more. The V and J genes are TRBV4-2 and TRBJ1-5; D is unclear. Trimming took 0 bases from V and 2 from J, leaving 5 bases between them. The CDR3 totals 14 residues. Germline CDR1 reads LGHNA; CDR2 reads YNFKEQ. CDR3 protein: CASSQEVGNQPQHF. CDR3 DNA: TGTGCCAGCAGCCAAGAAGTGGGCAATCAGCCCCAGCATTTT.

This clonotype was seen more than once but under ten times. The V call is TRBV30, the J call TRBJ2-5, with a weak D call TRBD1 (6 bases). V lost 0 bases to trimming and J lost 5 bases, with 16 bases between them. In germline, CDR1 is GTSNPN, CDR2 SVGIG (reference sequence). This CDR3 has 15 residues. CDR3 residues: CAWSVGTTQGETQYF. CDR3 bases: TGTGCCTGGAGTGTAGGTACCACCCAGGGGGAGACCCAGTACTTC.

This rearrangement joins TRBV9 to TRBJ1-1, with 8 bases that match TRBD1. CDR3 length: 20 residues. J was trimmed by 1 base and V by 1 base; bases with no gene match: 18. The germline gives CDR1 SGDLS, CDR2 YYNGEE. The CDR3 DNA reads as TGTGCCAGCAGCGTACTGGATGAGGCATGGTTAGGGACAGGGAACACTGAAGCTTTCTTT. Its protein product is CASSVLDEAWLGTGNTEAFF.

This clonotype was found many times. The chain uses TRBV29-1 and TRBJ2-1; no firm D call. This CDR3 contains 11 residues. Trimming pared 7 bases from V and 6 bases from J, leaving 10 bases between. CDR1 is SQVTM and CDR2 is ANQGSEA in the germline V gene. CDR3 amino acids: CSGEEPNEQFF. As DNA, the CDR3 is TGCAGCGGTGAGGAACCCAATGAGCAGTTCTTC.

The gene calls are TRBV5-5 and TRBJ2-1, with D perhaps matching TRBD2 (6 bases). Matching the DNA end better, TRBJ2-7 makes the J call doubtful. The CDR3 sequence is 13 residues long. CDR1 and CDR2 (germline): SGHKS, YYEKEE (reference sequence). The CDR3 is CASSQRESHEQYF. The CDR3, as DNA: TGTGCCAGCAGCCAACGGGAGAGCCACGAGCAGTACTTC.

This clonotype has just a few counts. This chain connects TRBV20-1 to TRBJ2-7; 10 bases are a match to TRBD2. V was clipped by 4 bases and J by 3 bases; unmatched bases: 9. The CDR3 covers 15 residues. CDR1 and CDR2 (germline): DFQATT, SNEGSKA (reference sequence). CDR3 loop: CSATSIAGGHYEQYF. The CDR3 bases are TGCAGTGCTACGAGTATAGCGGGAGGACACTACGAGCAGTACTTC.

This clonotype occurred many times. V usage is TRBV10-3 and J usage is TRBJ2-1; 7 bases map to TRBD2. This CDR3 contains 12 residues. Germline loops: CDR1 ENHRY, CDR2 SYGVKD. V was clipped by 5 bases and J by 5 bases; unmatched bases: 0. CDR3 DNA: TGTGCCATCAGTCGGGAGGACAATGAGCAGTTCTTC. It translates to CAISREDNEQFF.

This clonotype was observed many times. The chain links TRBV29-1 to TRBJ2-5; D is unresolved. Germline CDR1 is SQVTM and CDR2 is ANQGSEA. The CDR3 has 13 residues. V was pared by 0 bases and J by 7 bases, with 12 bases between. The CDR3 region has the DNA TGCAGCGTTGAAGATCTCGGTCCCGGGACCCAGTACTTC. It encodes CSVEDLGPGTQYF.

In this sample, this clonotype turned up many times. The chain joins TRBV7-4 to TRBJ1-5, with D perhaps TRBD1 (6 bases). In germline, CDR1 is SGHVT, CDR2 SQSDAQ. There are 14 residues in the CDR3. V shed 1 base and J shed 7 bases, with 11 bases lying between them. CDR3: CASSLVGGQQPQHF. Written as DNA, the CDR3 is TGTGCCAGCAGCTTAGTTGGGGGGCAACAGCCCCAGCATTTT.

The chain carries TRBV6-5 and TRBJ1-1; 9 bases agree with TRBD1. Unmatched junction bases numbered 12, after V lost 0 bases and J lost 1 base. Germline V gene data show CDR1 as MNHEY and CDR2 as SVGAGI. CDR3 size: 19 residues. The DNA of the CDR3 is TGTGCCAGCAGTTACTCGATTCGAGGGACAGGGACTAAGAACACTGAAGCTTTCTTT. It yields the protein CASSYSIRGTGTKNTEAFF.

About this clonotype itself: A read error may be the cause here, since a much bigger clone is one base away. V and J are TRBV12-3 or TRBV12-4 and TRBJ2-3; 7 positions agree with TRBD1. This CDR3 has 18 residues. In DNA form, the CDR3 reads TGTGCCAGCAGTTTAGGGTCTTACACAGGGGAACGAACAGATGCGCAGTATTTT. Translation gives CASSLGSYTGERTDAQYF.

In this sample, this clonotype turned up once. An end of the junction does not agree with germline; a read error may underlie this. This chain joins TRBV4-2 and TRBJ2-2; D not certain. The CDR3 totals 18 residues. Germline CDR1 is LGHNA and CDR2 is YNFKEQ. The CDR3 coding sequence is TGTGCCATCAGCCTAAACGAAGGGTACGGTTTGGACACCGGGGAGCTGTTTTTT. Translation gives CAISLNEGYGLDTGELFF.

As for this clonotype: Being one base from a much bigger clone, this may be a read error. This rearrangement joins TRBV10-3 to TRBJ2-4; 9 bases are a match to TRBD2. The closer fit of TRBJ2-7 to the DNA end suggests the J call may be wrong. In germline, CDR1 is ENHRY, CDR2 SYGVKD. The CDR3 length is 15 residues. The chain's CDR3 is CAISEAASGTYEQYF. The CDR3 DNA follows: TGTGCCATCAGTGAGGCGGCTAGCGGGACCTACGAGCAGTACTTC.